This T cell receptor beta chain is drawn from a study of graft-versus-host responses after intestinal transplantation. Study information: Following induction with anti-thymocyte globulin, all recipients were given tacrolimus and steroids for two to four years.

General observations from the study: GvH clones turned up in recipient marrow; some had shown up first in ileum or blood. Early post-transplant falls in HvG clones accompanied the peak levels of circulating GvH clones.

Only in-frame clones appear in the TCRdb table, and some are missing; sequencing was by immunoSEQ multiplex PCR. The data hold 95,000 to 100,000 clones, with about 84% observed a single time. The CDR3 is made up of 14 amino acids. Germline CDR1 and CDR2: SGHRS and YFSETQ. Between the trimmed V and J ends, which lost 0 bases and 2 bases, there was a span of 7 bases. On this clone: Its specificity is unknown.

The source was PBMCs, collected 255 days after intestinal transplant. This receptor was identified in a human patient who received an intestinal transplant, so some T cells may come from the graft donor. The rearrangement uses TRBV5-1 and TRBJ2-3, with D unresolved. The CDR3 spells CASSLGAHTDTQYF. CDR3 nucleotide sequence: TGCGCCAGCAGCTTGGGGGCGCACACAGATACGCAGTATTTT.